This TCR beta chain derives from a study of T cell clones after liver transplantation. On the study more broadly: Graft-donor-reactive sequences were compared with third-party-reactive TCRbeta sequences from pre-transplant mixed lymphocyte reactions. Three of eight recipients were HCV-positive; others had non-autoimmune, non-viral indications. Draws occurred before transplant, before withdrawal, and after complete or failed withdrawal. General observations from the study: In a couple of subjects, few donor cells limited the measurable donor-reactive repertoire.

Deletions cut 4 bases from V and 5 bases from J, with 14 bases between. The CDR3 consists of 14 residues. Germline V gives CDR1 SGHTA, CDR2 FQGNSA. The protocol was immunoSEQ multiplex PCR, while the TCRdb copy is restricted to in-frame clones and leaves out a portion. The table includes 65,000 to 85,000 clones, around 84% detected once. This clone appeared once. As yet, its antigen is unknown. The chain combines TRBV7-2 with TRBJ1-2, with TRBD1 as a possible D gene (5 bases). The material was CD4+ T cells from blood, obtained 48 months after liver transplant. The TCR sequence derives from a human patient who received a liver transplant. Some of these T cells may belong to the graft donor. CDR3 sequence (DNA): TGTGCCAGCAGCTACCAGGCAGGGAAATATGGCTACACCTTC. This codes for CASSYQAGKYGYTF. Together with reference TRBV7-2 and TRBJ1-2, the CDR3 gives the full variable domain: GAGVSQSPSNKVTEKGKDVELRCDPISGHTALYWYRQSLGQGLEFLIYFQGNSAPDKSGLPSDRFSAERTGGSVSTLTIQRTQQEDSAVYLCASSYQAGKYGYTFGSGTRLTVV.